This paragraph reports one TCR beta chain. This clone's antigen is unknown. No base quality information exists; no much larger clone differs at one position. This specimen belongs to a study of shared clonotypes between healthy human individuals (TCRdb year 2020). Regarding the complete study: Two women and a few men aged 18 to 49 years were included in the cohort. For each donor, CD4 naive and CD4 memory were each given three plates, CD8 naive was given two plates, and CD8 memory was given one plate. To estimate repertoire size and how much clonotype sharing occurs between individuals, the study deeply sequenced the blood TCR repertoires of five healthy adults. To increase sequencing depth and limit assay-specific biases, different laboratories used diverse techniques to prepare libraries and sequence TCR repertoires. Between about 0.85 and 9.5 billion PBMCs per donor were obtained by leukapheresis.

Donors were healthy HIV-negative adults with no recently reported acute infections or vaccinations. All donors were Caucasian adults living in Nashville, Tennessee, USA. Magnetic negative selection was used to enrich CD4+ T cells, after which naive cells were positively selected on CD45RA and the negative fraction became the memory subset. Blood was collected by leukapheresis, and PBMCs were isolated by Ficoll-Histopaque density gradient centrifugation and then cryopreserved in liquid nitrogen vapor phase. Analytical flow cytometry was used to check the purity and quantity of every magnetically sorted T cell population. Each sorted fraction had its genomic DNA isolated and then quantified by UV absorbance on a Nanodrop 2000c. Overall study results and their limits: Rarefaction of sorted-subset datasets indicated incomplete sequencing despite the large sequencing depth. Estimated clonotype richness was generally larger for naive than for memory subsets. Only blood was sampled, and tissue TCR repertoires likely differ from those in blood. Compared with non-shared clonotypes, clonotypes shared by all four sorted-subset donors had higher generation probabilities. Sharing across a handful of donors was observed for approximately 4.6% of naive CD4, under 4% of naive CD8, 2.3% of memory CD4, and roughly 0.4% of memory CD8 clonotypes. Based on pairwise subsampling, the degree of clonotype sharing among donors was expected to be affected by sequencing depth. Because the study included a small number of donors, the genetic and exposure-history diversity represented was limited.

Using the deep immunoSEQ assay, multiplex PCR amplified TCR CDR3 regions from genomic DNA. Extracted genomic DNA from each cell subset was distributed evenly across all wells of several immunoSEQ 96-well plates, and each plate was treated as a replicate. For sorted subsets, 150 to 250 ng of genomic DNA, equivalent to about 30,000 T cell genomes, went into each replicate PCR. Purified libraries were measured with a Qubit 3.0 fluorometer, size-checked on a Bioanalyzer 2100, and measured again with the KAPA Library Quantification kit. A separate single-read 150-cycle Illumina NextSeq 550 flow cell was used to sequence each immunoSEQ 96-well plate. The published analysis was carried out like this. Because only junctional sequences without quality scores were contained in the immunoSEQ output, filtering matching that applied to full-length reads could not be performed. To assign V/J genes and CDR3, sequences were annotated against IMGT germline references using PyIR, a Python wrapper for IgBLAST v1.9. Reads were filtered out if the reads had weak V/J assignments (E-value above 1e-6), no CDR3, stop codons, out-of-frame junctions, or ambiguous translated residues. A V3J clonotype was defined by an identical inferred V gene, J gene, and CDR3 amino acid sequence. Percentage overlap between repertoires was computed as shared unique clonotypes divided by the size of the smaller repertoire. Repertoire richness was assessed with RTK rarefaction, the Chao1 estimator, and Recon v2.1 estimates of unobserved clonotypes. For all TCRbeta clonotypes obtained by the gDNA method from a few donors, generation probabilities were computed with OLGA. TCRdb re-hosts the immuneACCESS table, in-frame sequences only. Its copies lack some clones; in the studies checked, an unresolved V gene accounts for under half of them, and the cause for the rest is not known. That table is the source of V, J and clone size, and D and trimming were worked out from the DNA. The sample records over a million clones, about 96% of which are singletons. The top ten constitute about 1.2% of the sample.

The sequencing sample was made of naive CD4+ T cells sorted from blood. The cell subset or site label, as the study defines it: CD45RA+ positively selected. The sequence was obtained from a young man in good health.

The CDR3 region reads CASSQDRYGYEQYF. The nucleotide sequence is TGCGCCAGCAGCCAAGATCGGTACGGATACGAGCAGTACTTC. Recombination connected TRBV4-1 to TRBJ2-7; the D gene cannot be named for sure. The germline V gene gives CDR1 as MGHRA and CDR2 as YSYEKL. Reading from cysteine to phenylalanine, the CDR3 counts 14 amino acids. This entry keeps only the CDR3 DNA: 42 bases, framed from base 1. V was cut back by 0 bases and J by 4 bases, leaving a gap of 10 bases between them.